The present TCR beta chain was sequenced within a study of T-cell reconstitution after alpha-beta-depleted transplantation in children. This clonotype was seen just once. Its cognate antigen is unknown. One end of the junction does not line up with germline, which may come from a read error. Points from the study as a whole: Roughly two months post-transplant, alpha-beta T cells reportedly originated from several hundred graft clones that had expanded. Recipient T cells and thymic progenitors that survived gave rise to the high TCRbeta diversity observed at day 60 in some patients. At one year after transplant, newly produced T cells mostly accounted for T-cell counts and diversity.

Preparation of the TCRbeta library involved a method that used unique molecular identifiers. TCRdb called the PCR reads again in MiXCR, with one record for every CDR3 protein. The sample carries around 670,000 distinct CDR3 sequences, 13% recorded once. This clonotype was sampled from a girl aged 2 to 9 with congenital amegakaryocytic thrombocytopenia, due to receive a stem cell transplant. Source: PBMCs, taken before TCRalphabeta/CD19-depleted stem cell transplant.

The chain's CDR3 is CASQLGGSGSDTQDF. The CDR3 coding sequence is TGTGCCAGTCAGCTTGGAGGGTCCGGTTCAGATACGCAGGATTTT. This sequence joins TRBV5-6 and TRBJ2-3; TRBD2 might be the D (6 bases). Germline assignment: CDR1 SGHDT and CDR2 YYEEEE. The CDR3 runs 15 residues.